The sample holds a few counts of the clone carrying this T cell receptor (beta chain). Study processing details: Estimated nucleated cell counts came from reference gene primer amplification. Clones were read by immunoSEQ multiplex PCR, and TCRdb kept only the in-frame ones, dropping some. V and J calls plus clone size are reproduced from that table; the DNA served to infer D and trimming. This sample has approximately 93,000 clones, with 88% found just once. The CDR3 spans 13 residues. J gave up 8 bases and V 4 bases, and 6 bases lay outside the gene matches. The germline CDR1 and CDR2 sequences are SGHRS and YFSETQ. These data come from a study of blood T cell repertoires in COVID-19. At the level of the study: PBMCs, B-cell-depleted T cells, or T cells were the source of the cDNA or gDNA that made up the material.

This chain connects TRBV5-1 to TRBJ2-1; TRBD1 matches at 7 bases. This clonotype was sampled from a middle-aged man with COVID-19, enrolled during active disease. The material sequenced was peripheral blood. The CDR3 DNA is TGCGCCAGCAGCCTCGGACAGGTGGATGAGCAGTTCTTC. Translating it yields CASSLGQVDEQFF.